This TCR beta chain is drawn from a study of lymphopenia after photon versus proton radiotherapy. The study's findings and limits: Survival link was tested only in deceased patients; proton benefit remains a possibility. After the lymphocyte nadir, photon-treated repertoires showed oligoclonal expansion, especially of CD8+ Temra cells. Photon-treated patients lost naive T cells and TCR diversity; proton-treated stayed stable. A bigger post-nadir fall in TCR diversity correlated inversely with survival time in deceased patients.

The protocol was immunoSEQ multiplex PCR, while the TCRdb copy is restricted to in-frame clones and leaves out a portion. Of 28,000 or so clones listed, 85% to 90% are singletons. As concerns this clone: Its antigen is as yet unknown.

Germline values: CDR1 SGHTA, CDR2 FQGTGA. The length of the CDR3 is 14 residues. The V segment lost 4 bases and the J segment 11 bases; nucleotides outside the gene matches: 10. Sequenced material: peripheral blood, taken from a patient treated with photon-based radiotherapy. This chain links TRBV7-3 with TRBJ2-3; TRBD2 matches at 9 bases. This sequence was found in a man aged 25-45 years with gastric cancer. CDR3 loop: CASSSTRTSVGQYF. The DNA of the CDR3 is TGTGCCAGCAGCTCAACCCGGACTAGCGTTGGGCAGTATTTT.